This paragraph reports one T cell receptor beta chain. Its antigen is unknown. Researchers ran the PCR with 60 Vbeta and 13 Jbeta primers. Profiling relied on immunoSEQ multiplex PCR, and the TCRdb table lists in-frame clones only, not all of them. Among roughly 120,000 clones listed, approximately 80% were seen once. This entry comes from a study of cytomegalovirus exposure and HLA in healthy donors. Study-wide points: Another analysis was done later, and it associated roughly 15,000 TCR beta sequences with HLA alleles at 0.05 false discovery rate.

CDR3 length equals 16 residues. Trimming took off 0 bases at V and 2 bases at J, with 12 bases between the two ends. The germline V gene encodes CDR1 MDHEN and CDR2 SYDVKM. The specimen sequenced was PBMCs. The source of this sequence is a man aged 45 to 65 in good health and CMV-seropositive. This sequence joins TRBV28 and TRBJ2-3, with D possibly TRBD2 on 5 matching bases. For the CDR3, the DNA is TGTGCCAGCAGTTTATGGCCAGCGGAGATCACAGATACGCAGTATTTT. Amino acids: CASSLWPAEITDTQYF.